Each of the 5 T cell receptor beta chains below was sequenced from the same sample in a study of blood T cell repertoires in COVID-19. Some clones are missing from TCRdb's copy, which holds only in-frame ones; the method was immunoSEQ multiplex PCR. In the table there are approximately 100,000 clones, more than 85% of which are singletons. The sequenced material came from peripheral blood. Receptors were obtained from a human donor with acute or convalescent COVID-19. The donor label of this sample is uncertain.

The CDR3: CASSSQGSNTEAFF. The DNA of the CDR3 is TGTGCCAGCAGCTCCCAGGGCTCGAACACTGAAGCTTTCTTT. V and J are TRBV7-9 and TRBJ1-1; possibly TRBD1 for D (5 bases). The CDR3 is 14 residues long. Trimming removed 4 bases at V and 1 base at J, with 10 bases between. CDR1 and CDR2 (germline): SEHNR, FQNEAQ (reference sequence).

This clone appeared a few times. V gene TRBV7-6 combines with J gene TRBJ2-7; D remains ambiguous. The CDR3 loop spans 15 amino acids. The germline gives CDR1 SGHVS, CDR2 FNYEAQ. The V end lost 5 bases, the J end lost 0 bases, and 14 bases lay between the germline ends. The CDR3 loop is CASSPAYPSSYEQYF. CDR3 nucleotides: TGTGCCAGCAGCCCTGCATACCCGAGCTCCTACGAGCAGTACTTC. The full variable domain, its missing parts supplied by reference TRBV7-6 and TRBJ2-7, is GAGVSQSPRYKVTKRGQDVALRCDPISGHVSLYWYRQALGQGPEFLTYFNYEAQQDKSGLPNDRFSAERPEGSISTLTIQRTEQRDSAMYRCASSPAYPSSYEQYFGPGTRLTVT.

The J gene is TRBJ2-2, the V gene TRBV9; TRBD1 matches 10 bases. V lost 3 bases, J lost 3 bases, and 8 bases stayed unmatched. This CDR3 contains 17 residues. CDR1 is SGDLS, CDR2 YYNGEE, per germline. The CDR3: CASSARPGTGDTGELFF. CDR3 nucleotides: TGTGCCAGCAGCGCCAGACCCGGGACAGGGGACACCGGGGAGCTGTTTTTT.

This clone came up once. This chain joins TRBV10-1 and TRBJ2-1; 9 bases line up with TRBD2. V was clipped by 2 bases and J by 7 bases; unmatched bases: 6. The germline V gene encodes CDR1 WNHNN and CDR2 SYGVQD (reference sequence). The CDR3 length is 15 residues. The CDR3 is CASSEEAGGPNEQFF. The CDR3 DNA reads as TGCGCCAGCAGTGAGGAGGCGGGGGGGCCTAATGAGCAGTTCTTC.

This clone appeared once. The V gene is TRBV5-4, the J gene TRBJ1-4; D might be TRBD1 (5 bases). CDR3 length: 14 amino acids. The germline V gene has CDR1 SGHNT and CDR2 YYREEE (reference sequence). V gave up 1 base and J gave up 2 bases, with 6 bases separating them. The CDR3 reads CASSLKGTNEKLFF. The CDR3 DNA reads as TGTGCCAGCAGCTTGAAGGGGACTAATGAAAAACTGTTTTTT.